A single T cell receptor beta chain is shown here with its context. The V and J ends lost 4 bases and 2 bases respectively, with 18 bases between them. The CDR3 spans 16 residues. Germline CDR1 LGHNA, CDR2 YSLEER. 13 Jbeta primers and 60 Vbeta primers were used for the PCR. The assay was immunoSEQ multiplex PCR, and TCRdb's table has in-frame clones only and misses some. The sample yields some 120,000 clones, 55% to 75% seen once. This specimen comes from a study of cytomegalovirus exposure and HLA in healthy donors. This TCR derives from a man aged 25 to 40 in good health and CMV-seropositive. Sequenced input: PBMCs. This sequence joins TRBV4-3 and TRBJ2-7; possible D gene TRBD1, 5 bases. CDR3 coding DNA: TGCGCCAGCAGCCCCCTAACGGGCCAGGGTACCTACGAGCAGTACTTC. The encoded protein is CASSPLTGQGTYEQYF.